The 9 T cell receptor beta chains given below trace back to one sample, sequenced in a study of T cell changes during pregnancy in multiple sclerosis. Clones were sequenced by immunoSEQ multiplex PCR, and TCRdb holds only the in-frame ones, with some missing. The table has tens of thousands of clones, about 92% seen once. This specimen was CD4+ T cells from peripheral blood mononuclear cells, taken after pregnancy. These receptors originate from a female donor with multiple sclerosis, enrolled in a pregnancy study.

The rearrangement joins TRBV7-6 to TRBJ2-3; the match to TRBD1 covers 12 bases. Germline V lookup: CDR1 SGHVS, CDR2 FNYEAQ. CDR3 length: 15 residues. The ends lost 7 bases at V and 5 bases at J; junction bases unmatched: 7. The CDR3 bases are TGTGCCAGCAACCCCGGGACAGGGGGCATAGATACGCAGTATTTT. This sequence encodes CASNPGTGGIDTQYF.

The rearrangement links TRBV11-2 to TRBJ2-3; no reliable D call. With 5 bases removed from V and 0 bases from J, the gap between germline ends came to 12 bases. The CDR3 is 15 residues long. The germline V gene has CDR1 SGHAT and CDR2 FQNNGV. The CDR3 sequence is CASSPGRTSTDTQYF. The DNA for the CDR3 is TGTGCCAGCAGCCCAGGTCGCACTAGCACAGATACGCAGTATTTT.

The J gene is TRBJ2-5, the V gene TRBV7-9; TRBD2 aligns across 12 bases. CDR3 size: 16 residues. The germline gives CDR1 SEHNR, CDR2 FQNEAQ (reference sequence). V lost 4 bases and J lost 1; bases outside the gene matches: 4. The CDR3 loop reads CASSSGLAGGQETQYF. DNA for the CDR3: TGTGCCAGCAGCTCGGGACTAGCGGGCGGCCAAGAGACCCAGTACTTC.

V gene TRBV6-1 combines with J gene TRBJ1-5; 9 bases agree with TRBD1. The trim removed 8 bases at V and 6 bases at J, leaving 5 bases unmatched. The germline V gene encodes CDR1 MNHNS and CDR2 SASEGT. The CDR3 loop spans 13 amino acids. The CDR3, as DNA: TGTGCCAGCCGTACAGGGGGCAGTCAGCCCCAGCATTTT. The encoded protein is CASRTGGSQPQHF.

The J gene is TRBJ2-2, the V gene TRBV4-2; TRBD2 agrees at 11 bases. CDR1 and CDR2 from the germline V gene are LGHNA and YNFKEQ. There are 20 residues in the CDR3. The junction had 15 bases not matched to a gene; V was cut back by 4 bases and J by 2 bases. As DNA, the CDR3 is TGTGCCAGCAGCCCCCGTGATCTAGCGGGGGGCCCGACCAACACCGGGGAGCTGTTTTTT. As protein: CASSPRDLAGGPTNTGELFF.

This chain uses TRBV7-8 with TRBJ2-7, with TRBD1 identical over 9 bases. Trimming at V came to 1 base and at J to 6 bases, leaving 4 bases not matched to a gene. Germline V gene data show CDR1 as SGHVS and CDR2 as FQNEAQ. CDR3 size: 14 residues. CDR3 amino acids: CASSLGTGEGEQYF. CDR3 in DNA: TGTGCCAGCAGCTTAGGGACAGGGGAAGGCGAGCAGTACTTC.

J is TRBJ2-2 and V is TRBV7-2; D not resolved. Germline V gives CDR1 SGHTA, CDR2 FQGNSA. The ends were cut back, 4 bases at V and 1 base at J, with 10 bases in the middle. This CDR3 has 15 residues. For the CDR3, the DNA is TGTGCCAGCAGCTCACAGCCGAAGAACACCGGGGAGCTGTTTTTT. Protein sequence: CASSSQPKNTGELFF.

The gene calls are TRBV5-1 and TRBJ2-7; D perhaps matches TRBD1 (5 bases). The CDR3 is 12 amino acids. CDR1 and CDR2 from the germline V gene are SGHRS and YFSETQ. The V end was cut by 4 bases, the J end by 3 bases, with 8 bases between. The CDR3 nucleotides read TGCGCCAGCAGCCTAGGACACTACGAGCAGTACTTC. It codes for CASSLGHYEQYF. The variable domain in full, completed from reference TRBV5-1 and TRBJ2-7, reads KAGVTQTPRYLIKTRGQQVTLSCSPISGHRSVSWYQQTPGQGLQFLFEYFSETQRNKGNFPGRFSGRQFSNSRSEMNVSTLELGDSALYLCASSLGHYEQYFGPGTRLTVT.

V usage is TRBV2 and J usage is TRBJ2-6, with 8 bases matching TRBD1. J lost 2 bases, V lost 3 bases, and 3 bases had no gene match. The CDR3 loop spans 16 amino acids. The V gene's germline CDR1 is SNHLY and CDR2 FYNNEI. CDR3 residues: CASSDAGGAGANVLTF. As DNA, the CDR3 is TGTGCCAGCAGTGATGCAGGGGGCGCTGGGGCCAACGTCCTGACTTTC.